This T cell receptor beta chain was observed in a study of vaccination and CD4 T cells after COVID-19 (dated by TCRdb to the early 2020s). Looking at the study overall: Every convalescent patient had a positive nasal swab PCR test for SARS-CoV-2, with mild disease in nine or ten patients and severe disease in one. The convalescent cohort comprised six males and four females, including two Hispanic individuals, seven Caucasians, two Asians and one multiracial person. Participants got two doses of the Pfizer-BioNTech BNT162b2 vaccine (n=8) or two doses of the Moderna mRNA-1273 vaccine (n=2). Post-COVID blood samples were collected from convalescent patients a median of approximately 93 days after diagnosis, with a range of about 35 to 161 days. Post-vaccine blood samples were collected a median of 72 days after the second vaccine dose, ranging from roughly 12 to 250 days. The cultures were stimulated with overlapping spike peptide pools from SARS-CoV-2 and from the common cold coronaviruses HCoV-NL63, HCoV-OC43 and HCoV-229E. As controls, cultures received a CEFX viral epitope pool (the positive control), an HIV-1 Nef peptide pool (the negative control), or no peptide at all. The spike-specific CD4+ TCR repertoire was compared before and after mRNA vaccination in around ten COVID-19 convalescent patients and a handful of infection-naive healthy vaccine recipients. Study-wide conclusions, independent of this receptor: In convalescent patients, a median about 86% of post-vaccine SARS-CoV-2-reactive clones were detected only after vaccination, suggesting vaccine-specific priming. Nearly all vaccine-specific clones in convalescent patients (304 of 307) were mono-reactive for SARS-CoV-2 spike rather than cross-reactive with common cold coronaviruses. The study included relatively few convalescent patients and did not analyze early timepoints after natural infection. The median number of SARS-CoV-2-reactive clonotypes rose from about 23 after infection to 38 after vaccination, but the change was not significant.

The method was PCR. TCR sequencing of DNA from cultured CD4+ T cells used the Oncomine TCR Beta short-read assay at the Johns Hopkins FTIC core. The QIAamp micro DNA kit was used to extract genomic DNA from the cultured CD4+ T cells. Oncomine TCR Beta libraries from cultured CD4+ T cells were pooled using unique dual indexes and sequenced on an Illumina iSeq 100. The paper's processing steps were these. Non-productive sequences were filtered out, and CDR3s that did not start with C, did not end with F or W, or were shorter than 7 amino acids were discarded. Antigen-specific clonotypes were identified using the MANAFEST web application through comparison of peptide-stimulated wells with reference and other culture wells. An FDR below 0.05, an odds ratio above 5, and a productive frequency above 0.1% in at least two of three replicate wells were required for clones to be considered positive. A clonotype was classed as cross-reactive if the clonotype showed significant expansion both in SARS-CoV-2 spike wells and in at least one common cold coronavirus spike condition. CDR3 homology was assessed with Levenshtein distances (stringdist) and unrooted phylogenetic trees (ape) in R version 3.6.1. The raw public data were reprocessed by TCRdb itself: fastp quality trimming at Q25, MiXCR clonotype calling, in-frame beta chains only. Identical CDR3 proteins give one entry, which carries the most common genes and DNA. None of the V and J calls come from the authors' own analysis; TCRdb made them. The sample table holds 7,300 or so distinct CDR3 sequences, of which roughly 70% were seen once. Over 15% of the sample is taken by the ten largest.

In light of the paper, this sample's treatment or condition label describes: roughly ten-day PBMC culture with coronavirus spike peptide pools or control peptides (ViraFEST assay). The ViraFEST assay was used in the study, in which antigen-specific T cells were expanded with peptide pools and expanded clonotypes were subsequently identified by TCR sequencing. The convalescent patients' positive SARS-CoV-2 PCR tests were from March to December 2020, which was before the Alpha, Beta and Delta variants emerged in the United States. PBMCs were cultured at 1.5 million to 2 million per well in IMDM supplemented with approximately 5.4% human AB serum and 8.5 to 10 IU/ml IL-2, with approximately 10 ug/ml peptide pools added. Half of the culture medium was replaced with fresh IL-2-containing medium on days 3 and 7. CD4+ T cells were isolated after less than twelve days of culture through negative selection using the EasySep CD4+ T cell isolation kit. PBMCs were separated from whole blood using Ficoll-Paque Plus gradient centrifugation and then either used fresh or cryopreserved at -140C. Each culture condition was generally run in triplicate wells.

V is cut back by 5 bases and J by 0 bases, with 9 bases in the junction unmatched. The CDR3 runs 16 amino acids, cysteine and phenylalanine included. The only DNA kept is the CDR3, 48 bases in frame from the first base. From a lookup of the germline V gene, CDR1 and CDR2 are SGHTA and FQGNSA. This clonotype qualifies as medium-sized (0.01 to 0.1%). It has no known antigen specificity. One base away there is no much larger clone; base qualities are not given. Sequencing used CD4+ T cells from blood, cultured in vitro. This TCR was sampled from a human donor who had recovered from COVID-19. Here the chain combines TRBV7-2 and TRBJ2-7; 8 bases in between match TRBD1. CDR3 protein: CASSRLGQGGSYEQYF. The nucleotide sequence reads TGTGCCAGCAGCCGACTCGGACAGGGAGGCTCCTACGAGCAGTACTTC.